The next 26 T cell receptor beta chains were all read from a single sample in a study of T cell changes during pregnancy in multiple sclerosis. The method was immunoSEQ multiplex PCR; TCRdb's version includes in-frame clones alone and lacks a portion of them. The sample holds around 64,000 clones; about 93% are singletons and the top ten take roughly 2.6%. The sample was CD8+ T cells from peripheral blood mononuclear cells, taken in the third trimester of pregnancy. The receptors stem from a female donor with multiple sclerosis, enrolled in a pregnancy study.

This chain joins TRBV19 and TRBJ2-7, with 14 bases identical to TRBD2. The germline V gene encodes CDR1 LNHDA and CDR2 SQIVND (reference sequence). The CDR3 is 15 amino acids. With 1 base clipped from V and 5 bases from J, the junction kept 1 base outside the gene matches. CDR3 protein: CASSIGTSGRNEQYF. In nucleotides, the CDR3 is TGTGCCAGTAGTATAGGGACTAGCGGGAGGAACGAGCAGTACTTC.

V is TRBV7-9 and J is TRBJ2-2; TRBD1 matches at 7 bases. Germline assignment: CDR1 SEHNR and CDR2 FQNEAQ (reference sequence). V gave up 5 bases and J gave up 3 bases; unmatched junction bases: 6. The CDR3 totals 15 residues. CDR3 protein: CASSPTGVYTGELFF. The CDR3 nucleotides read TGTGCCAGCAGCCCTACAGGGGTCTACACCGGGGAGCTGTTTTTT.

V and J are TRBV4-2 and TRBJ2-2; D call uncertain. V dropped 4 bases and J dropped 4 bases, with 4 bases sitting between them. The CDR3 length is 12 residues. Germline CDR1 is LGHNA and CDR2 is YNFKEQ. Here the CDR3 DNA reads TGTGCCAGCAGCCGGGCCACCGGGGAGCTGTTTTTT. This encodes CASSRATGELFF.

The CDR3 sequence is CASSPTSGRALGADTQYF. CDR3 sequence (DNA): TGTGCCAGCTCCCCGACTAGCGGGAGGGCCCTCGGGGCAGATACGCAGTATTTT. The chain is built from TRBV18 and TRBJ2-3; 14 nucleotides match TRBD2. V trimming: 6 bases; J trimming: 4 bases; junction bases outside the gene matches: 12. Germline CDR1 is KGHSH and CDR2 is LQKENI. The CDR3 consists of 18 residues. Looking up the rest from reference TRBV18 and TRBJ2-3 gives the full variable domain: NAGVMQNPRHLVRRRGQEARLRCSPMKGHSHVYWYRQLPEEGLKFMVYLQKENIIDESGMPKERFSAEFPKEGPSILRIQQVVRGDSAAYFCASSPTSGRALGADTQYFGPGTRLTVL.

The gene calls are TRBV4-2 and TRBJ2-4; no definite D call. Trimming pared 0 bases from V and 0 bases from J, leaving 12 bases between. This CDR3 spans 17 amino acids. Germline V gene lookup returns CDR1 LGHNA and CDR2 YNFKEQ. The DNA for the CDR3 is TGTGCCAGCAGCCAAGATCCACTCTCCCTAGCCAAAAACATTCAGTACTTC. Residues: CASSQDPLSLAKNIQYF.

Written as DNA, the CDR3 is TGTGCTAGTGCCCTTAGCGGGAGTACGGGAGAGACCCAGTACTTC. Amino acids: CASALSGSTGETQYF. J is TRBJ2-5 and V is TRBV12-5; TRBD2 aligns across 9 bases. Germline-derived CDR1 and CDR2 are LGHNT and FRNRAP. Trimming took 7 bases from V and 4 from J; bases not matched to a gene: 10. The CDR3 is 15 residues long.

This clone appeared a single time. The chain joins TRBV5-1 to TRBJ2-3; weak D call: TRBD1 (5 bases). V lost 2 bases and J 2 bases, leaving 6 bases between the germline ends. The CDR3 extends over 13 amino acids. Germline V gives CDR1 SGHRS, CDR2 YFSETQ. The CDR3, as DNA: TGCGCCAGCAGCTTCAGGGACACAGATACGCAGTATTTT. As protein: CASSFRDTDTQYF.

The chain carries TRBV6-4 and TRBJ1-1; perhaps TRBD1 as D (6 bases). Trimming cost V 6 bases and J 5 bases, with 16 bases left between them. CDR3 length: 14 amino acids. Per germline, CDR1 MRHNA and CDR2 SNTAGT. CDR3 in DNA: TGTGCCAGCAGCGAACAGGGAGACGGGACTGAAGCTTTCTTT. Translating gives CASSEQGDGTEAFF.

This clone appeared a few times. The chain carries TRBV28 and TRBJ1-1, with 9 positions matching TRBD1. J gave up 11 bases and V 2 bases, and 6 bases lay outside the gene matches. This CDR3 is 13 amino acids long. Germline CDR1 reads MDHEN; CDR2 reads SYDVKM. The CDR3 bases are TGTGCCAGCAGTTTAAGGGGGACAGGGTATGCTTTCTTT. Translation gives CASSLRGTGYAFF.

The chain links TRBV10-3 to TRBJ2-1, with D uncertain. The V end lost 0 bases, the J end lost 4 bases, and 7 bases lay between the germline ends. The CDR3 length is 14 residues. Looked up from germline, CDR1 is ENHRY and CDR2 is SYGVKD. CDR3 DNA: TGTGCCATCAGTGAGTCTAACGGTTACAATGAGCAGTTCTTC. Translated, it gives CAISESNGYNEQFF.

This sequence joins TRBV7-2 and TRBJ2-1, with TRBD1 matching over 8 bases. V was pared by 6 bases and J by 0 bases, with 4 bases of the junction left unmatched. Looked up from germline, CDR1 is SGHTA and CDR2 is FQGNSA. The CDR3 contains 15 residues. CDR3 sequence reads: CASRRTGSSYNEQFF. The CDR3 region has the DNA TGTGCCAGCAGGAGGACAGGGTCCTCCTACAATGAGCAGTTCTTC.

This chain uses TRBV19 with TRBJ2-6; perhaps TRBD2 as D (6 bases). The CDR3 contains 16 residues. V dropped 7 bases and J dropped 0 bases, with 13 bases sitting between them. Per germline, CDR1 LNHDA and CDR2 SQIVND (reference sequence). CDR3 sequence reads: CASTPREDSGANVLTF. In nucleotides, the CDR3 is TGTGCCAGTACTCCAAGGGAGGACTCTGGGGCCAACGTCCTGACTTTC.

The genes are TRBV28 and TRBJ2-5; no reliable D call. The V gene lost 1 base and the J gene lost 4 bases, with 7 bases spanning the gap. The V gene's germline CDR1 is MDHEN and CDR2 SYDVKM. CDR3 length: 13 residues. The CDR3 DNA is TGTGCCAGCAGTTTATTACAGAGAGAGACCCAGTACTTC. Translating it yields CASSLLQRETQYF.

V is TRBV19 and J is TRBJ2-7, with D perhaps TRBD2 (5 bases). The germline V and J ends were trimmed by 6 bases and 4 bases, with 13 bases remaining between them. The germline gives CDR1 LNHDA, CDR2 SQIVND (reference sequence). This CDR3 has 13 residues. CDR3 in amino acids: CASSLSVAYEQYF. The CDR3 DNA follows: TGTGCCAGTAGCCTGTCCGTAGCGTACGAGCAGTACTTC.

The chain combines TRBV27 with TRBJ1-2; 7 bases map to TRBD1. The CDR3 runs to 14 residues. Germline V gene lookup returns CDR1 MNHEY and CDR2 SMNVEV (reference sequence). V lost 4 bases and J lost 1; bases outside the gene matches: 3. The CDR3 region is CASSSGGLNYGYTF. Here the CDR3 DNA reads TGTGCCAGCAGTTCAGGGGGGCTTAACTATGGCTACACCTTC.

This chain joins TRBV19 and TRBJ1-2; D gene uncertain. The CDR3 spans 15 residues. V was shortened by 1 base and J by 8 bases, with 17 bases between the two germline ends. Germline loops: CDR1 LNHDA, CDR2 SQIVND (reference sequence). The CDR3 spells CASSIAPGALGGYTF. The CDR3 DNA sequence: TGTGCCAGTAGTATAGCCCCCGGAGCCCTAGGAGGCTACACCTTC.

In its sample, this clone was seen once. J is TRBJ2-7 and V is TRBV6-1; the D gene is possibly TRBD2 (6 bases). The germline V and J ends were trimmed by 4 bases and 4 bases, with 11 bases remaining between them. The CDR3 runs 13 residues. Germline CDR1 is MNHNS and CDR2 is SASEGT. The CDR3 sequence is CASSVGGWYEQYF. The CDR3 nucleotides read TGTGCCAGCAGTGTCGGAGGGTGGTACGAGCAGTACTTC.

This chain joins TRBV4-1 and TRBJ2-1, with 13 bases fitting TRBD2. CDR1 MGHRA and CDR2 YSYEKL come from the germline V gene. Unmatched junction bases numbered 8, after V lost 1 base and J lost 2 bases. The CDR3 is 19 residues long. CDR3 DNA: TGCGCCAGCAGCCAAGGGGAGCGACTAGCGGGAGGCACCTACAATGAGCAGTTCTTC. It encodes CASSQGERLAGGTYNEQFF.

This clone was found once. This rearrangement joins TRBV29-1 to TRBJ2-3; D is perhaps TRBD1 (6 bases). The germline CDR1 and CDR2 sequences are SQVTM and ANQGSEA. V gave up 6 bases and J gave up 5 bases, with 18 bases separating them. CDR3 length: 14 residues. The CDR3 reads CSVRGQLAGDTQYF. CDR3 nucleotide sequence: TGCAGCGTAAGAGGACAGCTCGCCGGAGATACGCAGTATTTT.

Here the CDR3 reads CASSSGQISNYGYTF. As DNA, the CDR3 is TGTGCCAGCAGCTCGGGACAGATTTCTAACTATGGCTACACCTTC. The chain joins TRBV6-5 to TRBJ1-2, with 7 bases matching TRBD1. J was trimmed by 0 bases and V by 6 bases; bases with no gene match: 7. Germline V lookup: CDR1 MNHEY, CDR2 SVGAGI. There are 15 residues in the CDR3.

The rearrangement uses TRBV9 and TRBJ2-7; D ambiguous. This CDR3 has 13 amino acids. The germline CDR1 and CDR2 sequences are SGDLS and YYNGEE. Trimming removed 3 bases from V and 2 bases from J, with 9 bases in between. The DNA of the CDR3 is TGTGCCAGCAGCGGCGGTCCAACCTACGAGCAGTACTTC. Translation gives CASSGGPTYEQYF.

This chain uses TRBV13 with TRBJ2-7; 10 positions agree with TRBD1. The V segment lost 5 bases and the J segment 6 bases; nucleotides outside the gene matches: 7. Germline CDR1 is PRHDT and CDR2 is FYEKMQ (reference sequence). The length of the CDR3 is 14 residues. As DNA, the CDR3 is TGTGCCAGCAGCAGCCGGGACAGGGGTCGCGAGCAGTACTTC. This encodes CASSSRDRGREQYF. The full variable domain, with the rest looked up from reference TRBV13 and TRBJ2-7, is AAGVIQSPRHLIKEKRETATLKCYPIPRHDTVYWYQQGPGQDPQFLISFYEKMQSDKGSIPDRFSAQQFSDYHSELNMSSLELGDSALYFCASSSRDRGREQYFGPGTRLTVT.

The chain recombines TRBV5-5 with TRBJ2-1; 7 nucleotides match TRBD2. The CDR3 is 16 residues long. V dropped 6 bases and J dropped 6; count of bases not matched to a gene: 15. CDR1 SGHKS and CDR2 YYEKEE come from the germline V gene (reference sequence). The DNA of the CDR3 is TGTGCCAGCATCCCTCTGACTAGCCTGGCCTTCAATGAGCAGTTCTTC. Amino acid sequence: CASIPLTSLAFNEQFF.

The CDR3 protein is CASSPLGGGFTGELFF. In DNA, the CDR3 is TGTGCCAGCAGTCCCCTGGGGGGGGGCTTCACCGGGGAGCTGTTTTTT. The chain combines TRBV2 with TRBJ2-2; weak D call: TRBD2 (7 bases). This CDR3 is built from 16 residues. Germline-derived CDR1 and CDR2 are SNHLY and FYNNEI. The V gene lost 5 bases and the J gene lost 4 bases, with 17 bases spanning the gap.

This clone was detected only once. V gene TRBV9 combines with J gene TRBJ2-1; 8 nucleotides align to TRBD1. Germline V lookup: CDR1 SGDLS, CDR2 YYNGEE. The CDR3 runs 15 residues. The J segment lost 8 bases and the V segment lost 1 base, leaving 8 bases of the junction unmatched. The CDR3 region is CASSVPSAGGYEQFF. CDR3 sequence (DNA): TGTGCCAGCAGCGTACCCTCGGCAGGGGGCTATGAGCAGTTCTTC. Full variable domain (outside the CDR3, taken from reference TRBV9 and TRBJ2-1): DSGVTQTPKHLITATGQRVTLRCSPRSGDLSVYWYQQSLDQGLQFLIQYYNGEERAKGNILERFSAQQFPDLHSELNLSSLELGDSALYFCASSVPSAGGYEQFFGPGTRLTVL.

The chain recombines TRBV6-5 with TRBJ2-7, with D maybe TRBD2 (5 bases). The CDR3 loop spans 13 amino acids. The germline V and J ends were trimmed by 0 bases and 3 bases, with 6 bases remaining between them. Germline CDR1 MNHEY, CDR2 SVGAGI. DNA for the CDR3: TGTGCCAGCAGTTACTCAGGGAGCTACGAGCAGTACTTC. Its protein is CASSYSGSYEQYF.